The 21 T cell receptor beta chains below were found in one sample sequenced in a study of T cell responses to AZD1222 COVID-19 vaccine. This table comes from immunoSEQ multiplex PCR, and its TCRdb copy is limited to in-frame clones, with some not included. The data show approximately 140,000 clones, 90% to 95% seen once. The sample was peripheral blood, taken on day 0 of AZD1222 vaccination. All receptors come from an adult in good health.

The chain carries TRBV5-1 and TRBJ2-7; 7 bases map to TRBD2. Germline lookup yields CDR1 SGHRS and CDR2 YFSETQ. The length of the CDR3 is 15 residues. V shed 4 bases, J shed 5 bases, and the junction held 12 bases outside the gene matches. CDR3 in DNA: TGCGCCAGCAGCCCCGAGGGCGGGAGAGGAGACGAGCAGTACTTC. Amino acid sequence: CASSPEGGRGDEQYF.

This chain connects TRBV29-1 to TRBJ2-7; 10 nucleotides agree with TRBD1. Losses at the gene ends were 2 bases for V and 4 bases for J; bases not matched to a gene: 8. The germline CDR1 and CDR2 sequences are SQVTM and ANQGSEA. This CDR3 has 15 amino acids. In DNA, the CDR3 is TGCAGCGTTGAACTTCGGACAGGGGGATTGTACGAGCAGTACTTC. Its translation is CSVELRTGGLYEQYF.

This chain connects TRBV14 to TRBJ1-1; 8 nucleotides agree with TRBD1. The germline CDR1 and CDR2 sequences are SGHDN and FVKESK. The CDR3 is 15 amino acids. V was pared by 3 bases and J by 4 bases, with 7 bases of the junction left unmatched. CDR3: CASSQITGGSTEAFF. In DNA form, the CDR3 reads TGTGCCAGCAGCCAGATAACAGGGGGGAGCACTGAAGCTTTCTTT.

In this sample, this clone turned up a few times. This rearrangement joins TRBV29-1 to TRBJ2-7, with TRBD1 as a possible D gene (6 bases). The CDR3 consists of 12 residues. CDR1 is SQVTM, CDR2 ANQGSEA, per germline. V was clipped by 3 bases and J by 2 bases, with 8 bases between them. CDR3 bases: TGCAGCGTTGAGGACAGACCCTACGAGCAGTACTTC. This codes for CSVEDRPYEQYF.

The chain joins TRBV7-3 to TRBJ1-3; 7 bases are a match to TRBD1. The CDR3 has 15 residues. The ends lost 2 bases at V and 4 bases at J; junction bases unmatched: 5. The germline gives CDR1 SGHTA, CDR2 FQGTGA. The CDR3 reads CASSLSTGPGNTIYF. CDR3 sequence (DNA): TGTGCCAGCAGCTTATCGACAGGGCCGGGAAACACCATATATTTT.

J is TRBJ1-4 and V is TRBV12-3 or TRBV12-4; no firm D call. Trimming cost V 2 bases and J 4 bases, with 5 bases left between them. The CDR3 is 13 amino acids. CDR3 sequence: CASSLWDNEKLFF. The CDR3 DNA reads TGTGCCAGCAGTTTATGGGATAATGAAAAACTGTTTTTT.

The rearrangement links TRBV18 to TRBJ1-5; 10 nucleotides line up with TRBD1. The germline gives CDR1 KGHSH, CDR2 LQKENI. This CDR3 contains 21 residues. The V and J ends lost 0 bases and 2 bases, in that order; junction bases with no gene match: 16. The CDR3 spells CASSPPTLGTGEFSGNQPQHF. In DNA form, the CDR3 reads TGTGCCAGCTCACCACCTACCCTTGGGACAGGGGAGTTTTCTGGCAATCAGCCCCAGCATTTT. Combining the CDR3 with reference TRBV18 and TRBJ1-5 gives the whole variable domain NAGVMQNPRHLVRRRGQEARLRCSPMKGHSHVYWYRQLPEEGLKFMVYLQKENIIDESGMPKERFSAEFPKEGPSILRIQQVVRGDSAAYFCASSPPTLGTGEFSGNQPQHFGDGTRLSIL.

The CDR3 region has the DNA TGTGCCAGCAGTTTATCCGGGCGGATCTACGAGCAGTACTTC. Amino acid sequence: CASSLSGRIYEQYF. The V and J genes are TRBV27 and TRBJ2-7; D remains ambiguous. Between the trimmed V and J ends, which lost 0 bases and 3 bases, there was a span of 9 bases. Germline loops: CDR1 MNHEY, CDR2 SMNVEV (reference sequence). There are 14 residues in the CDR3.

The chain joins TRBV5-1 to TRBJ2-5; D ambiguous. The CDR3 is 16 residues long. V was shortened by 4 bases and J by 1 base, with 17 bases between the two germline ends. The V gene's germline CDR1 is SGHRS and CDR2 YFSETQ. This CDR3 reads CASSLANDWRQETQYF. CDR3 sequence (DNA): TGCGCCAGCAGCCTTGCGAATGACTGGCGCCAAGAGACCCAGTACTTC.

V gene TRBV24-1 combines with J gene TRBJ1-1, with TRBD1 matching over 7 bases. The CDR3 extends over 15 amino acids. Germline V gene sequence: CDR1 KGHDR, CDR2 SFDVKD. V was pared by 3 bases and J by 3 bases, with 6 bases of the junction left unmatched. CDR3 nucleotide sequence: TGTGCCACCAGTGATCGTTCAGGGGGGGACACTGAAGCTTTCTTT. It encodes CATSDRSGGDTEAFF.

The chain combines TRBV9 with TRBJ2-7, with 7 bases matching TRBD1. Unmatched junction bases numbered 0, after V lost 3 bases and J lost 3 bases. The length of the CDR3 is 12 residues. Germline values: CDR1 SGDLS, CDR2 YYNGEE. The CDR3 protein is CASSDRGYEQYF. The CDR3, as DNA: TGTGCCAGCAGCGACAGGGGCTACGAGCAGTACTTC.

This clone has just one count. This chain uses TRBV2 with TRBJ1-2, with D possibly being TRBD1 (5 bases). The germline V gene has CDR1 SNHLY and CDR2 FYNNEI. V dropped 8 bases and J dropped 2 bases, with 15 bases sitting between them. This CDR3 is 14 amino acids long. CDR3 DNA sequence: TGTGCCAGCTGCCAATGGGAGGGGAACTATGGCTACACCTTC. This encodes CASCQWEGNYGYTF.

The rearrangement uses TRBV6-2 or TRBV6-3 and TRBJ2-5, with 9 bases aligning to TRBD2. The CDR3 is 16 amino acids. Per the germline V gene, CDR1 is MNHEY and CDR2 is SVGEGT. J was trimmed by 2 bases and V by 3 bases; bases with no gene match: 7. CDR3 amino acids: CASSYSAGGTQETQYF. For the CDR3, the DNA is TGTGCCAGCAGTTATTCAGCGGGGGGTACGCAAGAGACCCAGTACTTC.

The CDR3 coding sequence is TGTGCCAGCAGTGAGGGAGGACTCCCAGGGGATGGCTACACCTTC. Translating gives CASSEGGLPGDGYTF. The chain has TRBV2 and TRBJ1-2, with D maybe TRBD1 (6 bases). Per germline, CDR1 SNHLY and CDR2 FYNNEI. The ends were cut back, 3 bases at V and 6 bases at J, with 17 bases in the middle. The CDR3 has 15 amino acids.

V is TRBV7-6 and J is TRBJ2-7, with D tentatively TRBD1 (6 bases). Germline V lookup: CDR1 SGHVS, CDR2 FNYEAQ. CDR3 length equals 13 residues. Trimming cost V 4 bases and J 2 bases, with 9 bases left between them. The CDR3 protein is CASSSQGTYEQYF. CDR3 DNA: TGTGCCAGCAGCTCGCAGGGGACCTACGAGCAGTACTTC.

The chain combines TRBV4-1 with TRBJ1-1; 9 bases match TRBD1. Germline lookup yields CDR1 MGHRA and CDR2 YSYEKL. V was pared by 0 bases and J by 6 bases, with 11 bases of the junction left unmatched. CDR3 length: 17 amino acids. CDR3 nucleotides: TGCGCCAGCAGCCAAGATTCGGGGGACAGGGTGGGATCTGAAGCTTTCTTT. Translating it yields CASSQDSGDRVGSEAFF.

The V call is TRBV18, the J call TRBJ2-7, with 8 nucleotides matching TRBD1. This CDR3 is built from 13 residues. Germline CDR1 reads KGHSH; CDR2 reads LQKENI. Trimming cost V 3 bases and J 9 bases; bases outside gene matches: 7. The CDR3 region has the DNA TGTGCCAGCTCACCCCTCGACAGGGGTGGGCAGTACTTC. It translates to CASSPLDRGGQYF.

This clone was seen many times. A read error may account for a junction end that differs from germline. The J gene is TRBJ1-6, the V gene TRBV10-3; D not certain. Germline V gives CDR1 ENHRY, CDR2 SYGVKD. This CDR3 spans 14 amino acids. CDR3 nucleotides: TGTGCCATCAGTACGGACTCCAATAATTCACCCCTCCACTTT. This encodes CAISTDSNNSPLHF.

This chain joins TRBV30 and TRBJ1-2; 7 bases align to TRBD1. V shed 1 base and J 3 bases; nucleotides not matched to a gene: 5. Germline V CDR1 and CDR2: GTSNPN, SVGIG (reference sequence). The CDR3 consists of 14 residues. The CDR3 DNA follows: TGTGCCTGGAGTGGACAGGGACGAGACTATGGCTACACCTTC. Translating it yields CAWSGQGRDYGYTF. The full variable domain, its missing parts supplied by reference TRBV30 and TRBJ1-2, is SQTIHQWPATLVQPVGSPLSLECTVEGTSNPNLYWYRQAAGRGLQLLFYSVGIGQISSEVPQNLSASRPQDRQFILSSKKLLLSDSGFYLCAWSGQGRDYGYTFGSGTRLTVV.

The chain is built from TRBV6-5 and TRBJ1-2; D call uncertain. The V gene's germline CDR1 is MNHEY and CDR2 SVGAGI. V lost 6 bases and J 4 bases, leaving 6 bases between the germline ends. This CDR3 region has 11 residues. Here the CDR3 reads CASSESYGYTF. The CDR3 region has the DNA TGTGCCAGCAGCGAGAGCTATGGCTACACCTTC.

The J gene is TRBJ1-2, the V gene TRBV5-1, with D uncertain. The CDR3 totals 14 residues. The V gene lost 0 bases and the J gene lost 2 bases, with 8 bases spanning the gap. Germline V lookup: CDR1 SGHRS, CDR2 YFSETQ. CDR3 loop: CASSLVSENYGYTF. CDR3 in DNA: TGCGCCAGCAGCTTGGTGTCAGAGAACTATGGCTACACCTTC.